These 32 T cell receptor beta chains were sequenced from one sample in a study of regulatory T cells in long-lasting Graves disease. Time point indicated: persistent/refractory GD, antithyroid drugs over 5 years with positive TRAb. Construction of the TCR library relied on RNA isolated from PBMCs. With iRepertoire HTBI primers and Arm-PCR of CDR3 regions, TCR beta libraries were built. TCRdb recomputed calls from the multiplex PCR reads with MiXCR, one row per CDR3 protein. The table lists about 470,000 distinct CDR3 sequences, around 21% of them singletons, with 7.8% in the top ten. The sequences come from peripheral blood mononuclear cells (PBMCs), collected when the disease was refractory, from a patient treated with antithyroid drugs. The receptors shown here come from a female donor with Graves disease.

This chain connects TRBV6-5 to TRBJ1-4; 7 bases align to TRBD1. The CDR3 spans 15 residues. Germline lookup yields CDR1 MNHEY and CDR2 SVGAGI. V shed 4 bases, J shed 3 bases, and the junction held 5 bases outside the gene matches. The CDR3 loop is CASSLYRGSNEKLFF. The DNA for the CDR3 is TGTGCCAGCAGTTTATACAGGGGCTCTAATGAAAAACTGTTTTTT.

The chain is built from TRBV7-9 and TRBJ2-5; no clear D gene. The V and J ends lost 1 base and 3 bases respectively, with 9 bases between them. From germline, CDR1 is SEHNR and CDR2 FQNEAQ (reference sequence). CDR3 length equals 14 residues. The CDR3 sequence: CASSLGRRKETQYF. DNA for the CDR3: TGTGCCAGCAGCTTAGGTCGCAGAAAAGAGACCCAGTACTTC.

This clonotype was found many times. The chain uses TRBV28 and TRBJ2-7; TRBD2 agrees at 8 bases. This CDR3 has 15 residues. Germline V gene lookup returns CDR1 MDHEN and CDR2 SYDVKM. Trimming cost V 6 bases and J 0 bases; bases outside gene matches: 7. CDR3 sequence reads: CASSPLAGSSYEQYF. The CDR3 bases are TGTGCCAGCAGCCCCTTAGCGGGAAGCTCCTACGAGCAGTACTTC. Filled out from reference TRBV28 and TRBJ2-7, the complete variable domain reads DVKVTQSSRYLVKRTGEKVFLECVQDMDHENMFWYRQDPGLGLRLIYFSYDVKMKEKGDIPEGYSVSREKKERFSLILESASTNQTSMYLCASSPLAGSSYEQYFGPGTRLTVT.

This clonotype is a singleton in its sample. Because the CDR3 is missing its conserved closing phenylalanine or tryptophan, this is likely a read error. V usage is TRBV19 and J usage is TRBJ2-7, with D perhaps TRBD2 (5 bases). Trimming left V 3 bases short and J 1 base short, with 10 bases between. This CDR3 comprises 14 residues. Per germline, CDR1 LNHDA and CDR2 SQIVND (reference sequence). The CDR3 is CASSIAGRSYEQYL. CDR3 in DNA: TGTGCCAGTAGTATCGCGGGCAGATCCTACGAGCAGTACCTC.

About this clonotype: One base away lies a much larger clone, so this may be a sequencing read error. V usage is TRBV12-3 or TRBV12-4 and J usage is TRBJ2-2; 7 bases are a match to TRBD2. The CDR3 extends over 13 amino acids. The CDR3: CASTRTRSGELSF. The CDR3 DNA follows: TGTGCCAGCACCCGGACTAGGTCCGGGGAGCTGTCTTTT.

Remarks on this clonotype: This may stem from a read error, because a much larger clone lies one nucleotide away. The gene calls are TRBV20-1 and TRBJ2-7, with D hard to call. The CDR3 is 14 amino acids. V was pared by 1 base and J by 2 bases, with 12 bases between. The germline CDR1 and CDR2 sequences are DFQATT and SNEGSKA (reference sequence). In DNA form, the CDR3 reads TGCAGTGCTAGAGGTTCCCCAGCAGCCTACGAGCAGTACTTC. Protein product: CSARGSPAAYEQYF.

This clonotype was observed a few times. The V gene is TRBV25-1, the J gene TRBJ2-3; D is uncertain. CDR1 MGHDK and CDR2 SYGVNS come from the germline V gene. The CDR3 contains 15 residues. Trimming stripped 3 bases from V and 2 bases from J, with 12 bases between. Here the CDR3 DNA reads TGTGCCAGCAGTGATTACGGGCCACCCACAGATACGCAGTATTTT. It translates to CASSDYGPPTDTQYF.

This clonotype has a single count. The chain is built from TRBV30 and TRBJ2-3, with D uncertain. CDR1 is GTSNPN and CDR2 is SVGIG in the germline V gene (reference sequence). The CDR3 is made up of 12 amino acids. V shed 1 base and J shed 6 bases, with 8 bases lying between them. The CDR3 reads CAWSGMGDTQYF. Written as DNA, the CDR3 is TGTGCCTGGAGTGGGATGGGGGATACGCAGTATTTT.

The table lists this clonotype with a few counts. The chain couples TRBV24-1 to TRBJ1-5, with D possibly TRBD1 on 6 matching bases. Germline CDR1 KGHDR, CDR2 SFDVKD. Trimming shortened V by 5 bases and J by 3 bases, and 10 bases separated the two germline ends. This CDR3 has 14 amino acids. CDR3 region: CATSARGINQPQHF. CDR3 in DNA: TGTGCCACCAGTGCAAGGGGGATCAATCAGCCCCAGCATTTT.

V and J are TRBV5-1 and TRBJ2-5; no reliable D call. Between the trimmed V and J ends, which lost 7 bases and 4 bases, there was a span of 11 bases. Germline CDR1 and CDR2: SGHRS and YFSETQ. The CDR3 spans 12 residues. The CDR3 sequence: CASGQPSETQYF. Written as DNA, the CDR3 is TGCGCCAGCGGGCAGCCCTCAGAGACCCAGTACTTC.

Points on this clonotype: Only one base separates this from a far larger clonotype, so it likely reflects a read error. This sequence joins TRBV6-9 and TRBJ1-1, with 8 bases identical to TRBD1. V lost 4 bases, J lost 4 bases, and 11 bases stayed unmatched. This CDR3 is 16 amino acids long. Germline assignment: CDR1 MNHGY and CDR2 SVAAGI. CDR3 sequence reads: CASSLKPGQASTEAFF. CDR3 bases: TGTGCCAGCAGTTTAAAACCGGGACAGGCGAGCACTGAAGCTTTCTTT.

Many counts were recorded for this clonotype. The rearrangement links TRBV20-1 to TRBJ2-1, with 8 bases fitting TRBD2. Germline V gives CDR1 DFQATT, CDR2 SNEGSKA (reference sequence). The CDR3 is made up of 15 amino acids. The junction had 9 bases not matched to a gene; V was cut back by 5 bases and J by 3 bases. The CDR3 bases are TGCAGTGCTCCGATAGCGGGGAATTACTACAATGAGCAGTTCTTC. Its protein is CSAPIAGNYYNEQFF.

On this clonotype itself: One end of the junction does not line up with germline, which may come from a read error. This chain connects TRBV5-1 to TRBJ1-4; 7 nucleotides line up with TRBD1. This CDR3 spans 16 amino acids. Looked up from germline, CDR1 is SGHRS and CDR2 is YFSETQ. CDR3 protein: CASSLALTGSNEKLFF. CDR3 in DNA: TGTGCCAGCAGCTTGGCACTGACAGGGTCTAATGAAAAACTGTTTTTT.

Details on this clonotype: With a much larger clone just one base away, this may be a read error. This chain uses TRBV6-9 with TRBJ2-5; TRBD1 aligns across 8 bases. CDR1 and CDR2 (germline): MNHGY, SVAAGI. CDR3 length equals 21 residues. DNA for the CDR3: TGTACCAGCAGTTACTCTACTCGCACTCCTCCAGGGGGCGCGGAGAAAAAGACCCAGTACTTC. Protein sequence: CTSSYSTRTPPGGAEKKTQYF.

The J gene is TRBJ1-1, the V gene TRBV9; perhaps TRBD1 as D (6 bases). Trimming took 5 bases from V and 4 from J, leaving 12 bases between them. Germline lookup yields CDR1 SGDLS and CDR2 YYNGEE. This CDR3 is built from 13 residues. In DNA form, the CDR3 reads TGTGCCAGCAGTGCAGGGGATAGCACTGAAGCTTTCTTT. It specifies CASSAGDSTEAFF.

Many counts were recorded for this clonotype. This chain uses TRBV28 with TRBJ1-5; D gene ambiguous. Germline V gene data show CDR1 as MDHEN and CDR2 as SYDVKM. The CDR3 has 11 amino acids. V was cut by 5 bases and J by 7 bases, with 6 bases left in between. Here the CDR3 DNA reads TGTGCCAGCAGTACCTCCCAGCCCCAGCATTTT. Translation gives CASSTSQPQHF.

The CDR3 nucleotides read TGTGCCAGCAGCTACGAGCACAGGGTCCACGAGCAGTACTTC. It codes for CASSYEHRVHEQYF. J is TRBJ2-7 and V is TRBV14; D might be TRBD1 (6 bases). CDR3 size: 14 residues. Looked up from germline, CDR1 is SGHDN and CDR2 is FVKESK. V dropped 5 bases and J dropped 5 bases, with 16 bases sitting between them.

This clonotype was detected a few times. This CDR3 is CATSRDFISGPAQYF. CDR3 coding DNA: TGTGCCACCAGCAGAGATTTTATTAGCGGCCCAGCGCAGTATTTT. This chain links TRBV15 with TRBJ2-3; tentative D call: TRBD2 (6 bases). The CDR3 covers 15 residues. Germline CDR1 and CDR2: LNHNV and YYDKDF (reference sequence). V shed 0 bases and J shed 10 bases, with 17 bases lying between them.

This clonotype was counted at least ten times. This chain connects TRBV12-3 or TRBV12-4 to TRBJ2-2; no firm D call. CDR3 size: 15 residues. The V end was cut by 5 bases, the J end by 3 bases, with 13 bases between. CDR3 nucleotide sequence: TGTGCCAGCAGTACGGACGTCCGGGACACCGGGGAGCTGTTTTTT. It yields the protein CASSTDVRDTGELFF.

The chain couples TRBV20-1 to TRBJ1-3, with D perhaps matching TRBD1 (6 bases). Trimming removed 6 bases from V and 0 bases from J, with 9 bases in between. The germline CDR1 and CDR2 sequences are DFQATT and SNEGSKA (reference sequence). The CDR3 runs to 13 residues. CDR3 amino acids: CSARGYSGNTIYF. CDR3 DNA: TGCAGTGCAAGGGGGTACTCTGGAAACACCATATATTTT.

This clonotype has at least ten counts. The V call is TRBV18, the J call TRBJ1-5; D is ambiguous. The CDR3 consists of 14 residues. Germline V CDR1 and CDR2: KGHSH, LQKENI. V dropped 1 base and J dropped 2 bases, with 6 bases sitting between them. The CDR3 nucleotides are TGTGCCAGCTCACCACAAAGAGGCAATCAGCCCCAGCATTTT. It yields the protein CASSPQRGNQPQHF.

This clonotype showed up many times. This chain connects TRBV28 to TRBJ1-2; D gene ambiguous. Germline assignment: CDR1 MDHEN and CDR2 SYDVKM. This CDR3 is 13 amino acids long. V lost 3 bases to trimming and J lost 0 bases, with 5 bases between them. The CDR3 is CASSLAANYGYTF. The CDR3 DNA reads as TGTGCCAGCAGTTTGGCAGCTAACTATGGCTACACCTTC.

The gene calls are TRBV6-1 and TRBJ1-5, with unresolved D. Germline V gene data show CDR1 as MNHNS and CDR2 as SASEGT. The CDR3 consists of 14 residues. Trimming pared 7 bases from V and 3 bases from J, leaving 13 bases between. The CDR3 sequence: CASTLRRYNQPQHF. CDR3 sequence (DNA): TGTGCCAGCACCCTAAGGAGGTACAATCAGCCCCAGCATTTT.

The chain employs TRBV12-3 or TRBV12-4 and TRBJ2-4; TRBD2 matches 8 bases. The trim removed 5 bases at V and 3 bases at J, leaving 9 bases unmatched. CDR3 length: 16 residues. CDR3 nucleotides: TGTGCCAGCAGTGGCCCCAGGCGGGAGGACAAAAACATTCAGTACTTC. Translating it yields CASSGPRREDKNIQYF.

This clonotype was seen ten or more times. The genes are TRBV20-1 and TRBJ2-5, with a tentative D call TRBD1 (5 bases). In germline, CDR1 is DFQATT, CDR2 SNEGSKA (reference sequence). V lost 3 bases, J lost 5 bases, and 16 bases lay in between. The CDR3 loop spans 14 amino acids. CDR3 sequence reads: CSARSGISGETQYF. The DNA of the CDR3 is TGCAGTGCTAGGTCGGGCATCTCAGGGGAGACCCAGTACTTC.

This clonotype was counted a few times. The V and J genes are TRBV5-1 and TRBJ2-2; TRBD2 is a possible D gene (5 bases). Deletions cut 4 bases from V and 5 bases from J, with 12 bases between. Germline CDR1 reads SGHRS; CDR2 reads YFSETQ. This CDR3 comprises 14 residues. In DNA form, the CDR3 reads TGCGCCAGCAGCGACGGACTCGGTACCGGGGAGCTGTTTTTT. As protein: CASSDGLGTGELFF.

This clonotype has more than one count but fewer than ten. The V gene is TRBV7-2, the J gene TRBJ2-7, with a possible D match to TRBD2 (5 bases). Trimming removed 4 bases at V and 0 bases at J, with 10 bases between. This CDR3 spans 14 amino acids. CDR1 and CDR2 (germline): SGHTA, FQGNSA. The CDR3 sequence is CASSWELSSYEQYF. CDR3 sequence (DNA): TGTGCCAGCAGCTGGGAGCTGAGCTCCTACGAGCAGTACTTC. The whole variable domain, filled in from reference TRBV7-2 and TRBJ2-7, reads GAGVSQSPSNKVTEKGKDVELRCDPISGHTALYWYRQSLGQGLEFLIYFQGNSAPDKSGLPSDRFSAERTGGSVSTLTIQRTQQEDSAVYLCASSWELSSYEQYFGPGTRLTVT.

This clonotype was seen once. This chain links TRBV2 with TRBJ2-3; 11 bases line up with TRBD1. The CDR3 has 15 amino acids. V shed 6 bases and J 5 bases; nucleotides not matched to a gene: 7. From germline, CDR1 is SNHLY and CDR2 FYNNEI. Here the CDR3 DNA reads TGTGCCAGCAGGATTGGACAGGGGGCCAGAGATACGCAGTATTTT. This sequence encodes CASRIGQGARDTQYF.

This clonotype was detected ten times or more. The chain uses TRBV30 and TRBJ1-1; unclear D gene. Per germline, CDR1 GTSNPN and CDR2 SVGIG (reference sequence). The CDR3 is 14 amino acids. V lost 1 base and J lost 5, with 14 bases in between. The CDR3 reads CAWSERLLVTEAFF. As DNA, the CDR3 is TGTGCCTGGAGTGAACGGCTTTTGGTTACTGAAGCTTTCTTT.

This clonotype has at least ten counts. This sequence joins TRBV2 and TRBJ1-2, with D perhaps matching TRBD1 (5 bases). Per the germline V gene, CDR1 is SNHLY and CDR2 is FYNNEI. The V end lost 4 bases, the J end lost 2 bases, and 11 bases lay between the germline ends. This CDR3 has 14 residues. As DNA, the CDR3 is TGTGCCAGCAGTGGGATGGGGCCAAACTATGGCTACACCTTC. It encodes CASSGMGPNYGYTF.

This clonotype was seen only a few times. Sequence at one end of the junction differs from germline and may be a read error. This chain uses TRBV20-1 with TRBJ2-5, with a possible D match to TRBD2 (5 bases). This CDR3 is 14 amino acids long. Per the germline V gene, CDR1 is DFQATT and CDR2 is SNEGSKA (reference sequence). The CDR3 here is CSAGDKRRLGTQYF. CDR3 bases: TGCAGTGCTGGAGATAAGCGGCGGCTCGGGACCCAGTACTTC.

This clonotype was found many times. The rearrangement uses TRBV28 and TRBJ2-1, with a weak D call TRBD2 (5 bases). V shed 2 bases and J shed 7 bases, with 12 bases lying between them. CDR1 MDHEN and CDR2 SYDVKM come from the germline V gene. This CDR3 region has 14 residues. The CDR3: CASSLGWTENEQFF. In DNA, the CDR3 is TGTGCCAGCAGTTTAGGCTGGACTGAGAATGAGCAGTTCTTC.